Below are 17 T cell receptor beta chains sequenced from a single sample in a study of shared clonotypes between healthy human individuals. The protocol was immunoSEQ multiplex PCR, while the TCRdb copy is restricted to in-frame clones and leaves out a portion. The repertoire consists of roughly 2.5 million clones, with around 90% occurring once and the leading ten covering over 0.12%. Sample: naive CD4+ T cells sorted from blood. Subset: CD45RA+ positively selected. Receptors originate from a man aged 18 to 29 in good health.

This chain joins TRBV6-5 and TRBJ2-7, with a weak D call TRBD2 (5 bases). The CDR3 sequence is 11 residues long. Deletions cut 6 bases from V and 4 bases from J, with 7 bases between. Germline values: CDR1 MNHEY, CDR2 SVGAGI. Here the CDR3 DNA reads TGTGCCAGCAGAGAGGGTTACGAGCAGTACTTC. Protein product: CASREGYEQYF.

This clone was counted between two and nine times. Other DNA variants within this sample encode the same CDR3. The chain is built from TRBV30 and TRBJ1-1; perhaps TRBD1 as D (6 bases). V was trimmed by 2 bases and J by 1 base, leaving 8 bases between them. The CDR3 is 13 amino acids. The germline V gene has CDR1 GTSNPN and CDR2 SVGIG (reference sequence). The CDR3 is CAWSTQGNTEAFF. The CDR3 region has the DNA TGTGCCTGGAGTACACAGGGGAACACTGAAGCTTTCTTT.

This clone is a singleton in its sample. Within the sample, other DNA sequences also encode this same CDR3. The chain joins TRBV6-5 to TRBJ1-2; D ambiguous. Germline lookup yields CDR1 MNHEY and CDR2 SVGAGI. The CDR3 has 11 amino acids. Trimming took 6 bases from V and 3 from J, leaving 5 bases between them. CDR3 nucleotide sequence: TGTGCCAGCAGCCCAGACTATGGCTACACCTTC. Translating gives CASSPDYGYTF.

V usage is TRBV7-9 and J usage is TRBJ1-1; D remains unclear. CDR3 length: 15 residues. V lost 0 bases to trimming and J lost 2 bases, with 10 bases between them. Germline V gives CDR1 SEHNR, CDR2 FQNEAQ (reference sequence). The CDR3 protein is CASSLAEGSNTEAFF. CDR3 bases: TGTGCCAGCAGCTTAGCTGAGGGTAGTAACACTGAAGCTTTCTTT.

This CDR3 reads CASSQDVRGYTF. DNA for the CDR3: TGTGCCAGCAGCCAAGATGTCCGGGGCTACACCTTC. V and J are TRBV4-2 and TRBJ1-2; D remains unclear. This CDR3 region has 12 residues. Germline V gene data show CDR1 as LGHNA and CDR2 as YNFKEQ. Trimming took 0 bases from V and 8 from J, leaving 7 bases between them.

The chain recombines TRBV5-1 with TRBJ2-3; D might be TRBD2 (5 bases). Trimming cost V 4 bases and J 1 base, with 16 bases left between them. Germline CDR1 reads SGHRS; CDR2 reads YFSETQ. The CDR3 is 16 residues long. CDR3 sequence reads: CASSPKERAGTDTQYF. The CDR3 region has the DNA TGCGCCAGCAGCCCCAAGGAGAGGGCCGGCACAGATACGCAGTATTTT.

The rearrangement joins TRBV27 to TRBJ1-1; D uncertain. The CDR3 sequence is 12 residues long. V gave up 3 bases and J gave up 7 bases, with 9 bases separating them. Germline V gene data show CDR1 as MNHEY and CDR2 as SMNVEV (reference sequence). CDR3 sequence reads: CASSFLAGEAFF. The CDR3 DNA sequence: TGTGCCAGCAGTTTTTTGGCGGGTGAAGCTTTCTTT.

About this clone itself: Other DNA sequences in this sample translate to the same CDR3. The J gene is TRBJ1-5, the V gene TRBV30; 9 bases are shared with TRBD1. V shed 3 bases, J shed 7 bases, and the junction held 4 bases outside the gene matches. The CDR3 length is 13 residues. Germline CDR1 and CDR2: GTSNPN and SVGIG (reference sequence). Here the CDR3 reads CAWRGQGGQPQHF. Written as DNA, the CDR3 is TGTGCCTGGAGGGGACAGGGCGGCCAGCCCCAGCATTTT. The whole variable domain, remainder taken from reference TRBV30 and TRBJ1-5, is SQTIHQWPATLVQPVGSPLSLECTVEGTSNPNLYWYRQAAGRGLQLLFYSVGIGQISSEVPQNLSASRPQDRQFILSSKKLLLSDSGFYLCAWRGQGGQPQHFGDGTRLSIL.

This clone was seen a handful of times. The CDR3 bases are TGTGCCTGGAGTGTACCCGGGACGATGAACACTGAAGCTTTCTTT. Encoded protein: CAWSVPGTMNTEAFF. The chain is built from TRBV30 and TRBJ1-1, with D possibly being TRBD1 (5 bases). Deletions cut 0 bases from V and 0 bases from J, with 11 bases between. CDR1 GTSNPN and CDR2 SVGIG come from the germline V gene (reference sequence). CDR3 length equals 15 residues.

Here the CDR3 reads CASSLQPAGSEQYF. For the CDR3, the DNA is TGTGCCAGCAGCTTACAACCTGCTGGGTCCGAGCAGTACTTC. The chain combines TRBV7-9 with TRBJ2-7; D not certain. V lost 2 bases, J lost 6 bases, and 14 bases lay in between. Germline V gives CDR1 SEHNR, CDR2 FQNEAQ (reference sequence). CDR3 length: 14 residues.

V gene TRBV29-1 combines with J gene TRBJ1-4; the D is unclear. The V end lost 5 bases, the J end lost 0 bases, and 7 bases lay between the germline ends. CDR3 size: 13 residues. Per the germline V gene, CDR1 is SQVTM and CDR2 is ANQGSEA. CDR3 coding DNA: TGCAGCGTTCTGCTTACAACTAATGAAAAACTGTTTTTT. This codes for CSVLLTTNEKLFF. Drawing the rest from reference TRBV29-1 and TRBJ1-4, the complete variable domain is SAVISQKPSRDICQRGTSLTIQCQVDSQVTMMFWYRQQPGQSLTLIATANQGSEATYESGFVIDKFPISRPNLTFSTLTVSNMSPEDSSIYLCSVLLTTNEKLFFGSGTQLSVL.

The rearrangement uses TRBV5-6 and TRBJ1-3; D ambiguous. Germline CDR1 reads SGHDT; CDR2 reads YYEEEE. The CDR3 spans 15 residues. Trimming took 2 bases from V and 0 from J, leaving 9 bases between them. The chain's CDR3 is CASSLSVISGNTIYF. The CDR3 DNA sequence: TGTGCCAGCAGCTTATCAGTAATCTCTGGAAACACCATATATTTT.

A remark on this clone: Other DNA sequences in this specimen translate into the identical CDR3. The J gene is TRBJ2-7, the V gene TRBV6-1, with D perhaps matching TRBD1 (5 bases). With 5 bases removed from V and 0 bases from J, the gap between germline ends came to 8 bases. CDR1 is MNHNS and CDR2 is SASEGT in the germline V gene. There are 13 residues in the CDR3. The CDR3 nucleotides are TGTGCCAGCAGTCGGACACACTCCTACGAGCAGTACTTC. This codes for CASSRTHSYEQYF.

This clone was seen a single time. This chain connects TRBV2 to TRBJ2-1; perhaps TRBD2 as D (5 bases). V lost 6 bases and J lost 10, with 16 bases in between. The CDR3 is 13 residues long. Germline values: CDR1 SNHLY, CDR2 FYNNEI. The CDR3 DNA is TGTGCCAGCAGCCTCTCCAACGGACTGGAGCAGTTCTTC. Residues: CASSLSNGLEQFF. The whole variable domain, remainder taken from reference TRBV2 and TRBJ2-1, is EPEVTQTPSHQVTQMGQEVILRCVPISNHLYFYWYRQILGQKVEFLVSFYNNEISEKSEIFDDQFSVERPDGSNFTLKIRSTKLEDSAMYFCASSLSNGLEQFFGPGTRLTVL.

The chain joins TRBV27 to TRBJ2-2, with D unclear. Looked up from germline, CDR1 is MNHEY and CDR2 is SMNVEV (reference sequence). Trimming took 5 bases from V and 1 from J, leaving 5 bases between them. The CDR3 has 13 residues. The CDR3 DNA sequence: TGTGCCAGCAGTCGAGGGAACACCGGGGAGCTGTTTTTT. Protein product: CASSRGNTGELFF.

The chain has TRBV12-2 and TRBJ1-1; the tabulated D call, TRBD1, remains unverified against the DNA. TRBV12-2 is recorded as a pseudogene. The CDR3 consists of 16 residues. The CDR3 loop is CASPLPGDRGPAEAFF. CDR3 DNA: TGTGCAAGTCCACTACCCGGGGACAGGGGGCCGGCTGAAGCTTTCTTT.

The CDR3: CASSEIPLSPSFSYEQYF. As DNA, the CDR3 is TGTGCCAGCAGTGAAATTCCGCTTAGCCCCAGTTTCTCCTACGAGCAGTACTTC. The chain uses TRBV6-1 and TRBJ2-7; D not resolved. CDR3 size: 18 residues. V was cut by 2 bases and J by 0 bases, with 20 bases left in between. Germline V gene sequence: CDR1 MNHNS, CDR2 SASEGT.